This passage covers 25 T cell receptor beta chains from one sample sequenced in a study of blood T cell repertoires in COVID-19. TCRdb's copy holds only in-frame clones and misses some; the assay was immunoSEQ multiplex PCR. The data show under 300,000 clones, about 89% seen once. The sequencing sample was made of PBMCs or T cells enriched from blood (not recorded which). These receptors were taken from a woman aged 18-35 years who had recovered from COVID-19.

This chain links TRBV4-1 with TRBJ2-7; D is possibly TRBD2 (6 bases). In germline, CDR1 is MGHRA, CDR2 YSYEKL. This CDR3 is 17 amino acids long. The ends were cut back, 3 bases at V and 0 bases at J, with 18 bases in the middle. The CDR3 region has the DNA TGCGCCAGCAGCCAGGGCCGGGGCGGGGCCAGCTCCTACGAGCAGTACTTC. It codes for CASSQGRGGASSYEQYF.

The chain's CDR3 is CATSDLQGLGYTF. CDR3 sequence (DNA): TGTGCCACCAGTGATTTGCAGGGTCTTGGCTACACCTTC. This chain uses TRBV24-1 with TRBJ1-2; possible D gene TRBD1, 5 bases. Germline V CDR1 and CDR2: KGHDR, SFDVKD. The V end lost 0 bases, the J end lost 7 bases, and 8 bases lay between the germline ends. This CDR3 region has 13 residues.

V and J are TRBV10-3 and TRBJ1-6, with D tentatively TRBD1 (5 bases). V was cut by 8 bases and J by 9 bases, with 29 bases left in between. The CDR3 has 18 residues. Germline V gene sequence: CDR1 ENHRY, CDR2 SYGVKD. CDR3 in DNA: TGTGCCATCTCGGCCGGCGGGGGGGGTGCTGAGTTTGGTTCACCCCTCCACTTT. This translates into CAISAGGGGAEFGSPLHF.

The rearrangement uses TRBV10-3 and TRBJ1-1; 8 bases match TRBD1. The CDR3 runs 14 residues. The V gene end was trimmed by 7 bases and the J gene end by 5 bases; junction bases not matched to a gene: 9. The germline gives CDR1 ENHRY, CDR2 SYGVKD. CDR3 sequence (DNA): TGTGCCATCACCTCGGGACAGGCGGGGACTGAAGCTTTCTTT. Encoded protein: CAITSGQAGTEAFF.

The rearrangement uses TRBV3-1 (or the pseudogene TRBV3-2) and TRBJ2-5; 8 nucleotides line up with TRBD2. This CDR3 spans 13 amino acids. Unmatched junction bases numbered 8, after V lost 9 bases and J lost 5 bases. Germline CDR1 reads LGHDT; CDR2 reads YNNKEL (reference sequence). CDR3 in amino acids: CASNSGMDETQYF. The CDR3 nucleotides are TGTGCCAGTAATAGCGGGATGGACGAGACCCAGTACTTC.

The rearrangement joins TRBV3-1 (or the pseudogene TRBV3-2) to TRBJ1-2; D may be TRBD1 (5 bases). V dropped 4 bases and J dropped 8 bases, with 14 bases sitting between them. CDR3 size: 13 residues. Germline loops: CDR1 LGHDT, CDR2 YNNKEL (reference sequence). The CDR3, as DNA: TGTGCCAGCAGCCCGGGTGGGGCGAGAGGCTACACCTTC. Translated: CASSPGGARGYTF.

A single count supports this clone. The chain links TRBV10-3 to TRBJ1-1; D is uncertain. The germline V gene encodes CDR1 ENHRY and CDR2 SYGVKD. This CDR3 comprises 14 residues. Trimming stripped 10 bases from V and 4 bases from J, with 19 bases between. CDR3 residues: CATVRREEATEAFF. The CDR3 DNA is TGTGCCACGGTGAGAAGGGAGGAGGCCACTGAAGCTTTCTTT.

This chain uses TRBV5-4 with TRBJ2-1; TRBD2 agrees at 13 bases. The CDR3 is 15 amino acids. The germline gives CDR1 SGHNT, CDR2 YYREEE (reference sequence). V dropped 3 bases and J dropped 12; count of bases not matched to a gene: 9. CDR3 sequence: CASSSRTSGSPRQFF. For the CDR3, the DNA is TGTGCCAGCAGCTCACGGACTAGCGGGAGCCCCCGGCAGTTCTTC. The whole variable domain, filled in from reference TRBV5-4 and TRBJ2-1, reads ETGVTQSPTHLIKTRGQQVTLRCSSQSGHNTVSWYQQALGQGPQFIFQYYREEENGRGNFPPRFSGLQFPNYSSELNVNALELDDSALYLCASSSRTSGSPRQFFGPGTRLTVL.

The J gene is TRBJ1-1, the V gene TRBV12-3 or TRBV12-4, with D perhaps TRBD1 (5 bases). Trimming cost V 4 bases and J 7 bases, with 13 bases left between them. The CDR3 contains 13 residues. CDR3 DNA: TGTGCCAGCAGTTGGACACCCGGCATTGAAGCTTTCTTT. It specifies CASSWTPGIEAFF.

The gene calls are TRBV27 and TRBJ2-1; TRBD1 is a possible D gene (6 bases). Germline V gene data show CDR1 as MNHEY and CDR2 as SMNVEV (reference sequence). The CDR3 spans 15 residues. Trimming removed 6 bases at V and 0 bases at J, with 12 bases between. The CDR3 loop reads CASRIDRSSYNEQFF. Written as DNA, the CDR3 is TGTGCCAGCAGGATCGACAGGTCCTCCTACAATGAGCAGTTCTTC.

The genes are TRBV11-3 and TRBJ1-5, with D possibly matching TRBD1 (5 bases). The CDR3 is 17 residues long. Trimming shortened V by 5 bases and J by 2 bases, and 19 bases separated the two germline ends. In germline, CDR1 is SGHNT, CDR2 YENEEA. In DNA, the CDR3 is TGTGCCAGCAGCCGGGGGGGGTCGGGGCGCGGCAATCAGCCCCAGCATTTT. It encodes CASSRGGSGRGNQPQHF. Complete variable domain (other parts from reference TRBV11-3 and TRBJ1-5): EAGVVQSPRYKIIEKKQPVAFWCNPISGHNTLYWYLQNLGQGPELLIRYENEEAVDDSQLPKDRFSAERLKGVDSTLKIQPAELGDSAVYLCASSRGGSGRGNQPQHFGDGTRLSIL.

The V gene is TRBV11-3, the J gene TRBJ2-1; 10 nucleotides align to TRBD1. The V and J ends lost 3 bases and 7 bases, in that order; junction bases with no gene match: 3. The CDR3 runs to 14 residues. The germline V gene encodes CDR1 SGHNT and CDR2 YENEEA. This chain's CDR3 is CASSLGQGYNEQFF. In nucleotides, the CDR3 is TGTGCCAGCAGCTTGGGACAGGGGTATAATGAGCAGTTCTTC.

The sample holds a few counts of this clone. The chain uses TRBV28 and TRBJ1-2, with TRBD1 as a possible D gene (5 bases). Germline loops: CDR1 MDHEN, CDR2 SYDVKM. V lost 5 bases and J 2 bases, leaving 12 bases between the germline ends. CDR3 length equals 14 residues. The CDR3 sequence is CASSPHGQNYGYTF. DNA for the CDR3: TGTGCCAGCAGTCCCCATGGACAAAACTATGGCTACACCTTC.

The sample holds one count of this clone. The genes are TRBV1 and TRBJ2-2; the table assigns TRBD1, which was not confirmed against the DNA. TRBV1 represents a pseudogene. CDR3 size: 13 residues. CDR3 sequence (DNA): TGCACCAGCAGCCACAGGAACACCGGGGAGCTGTTTTTT. Its translation is CTSSHRNTGELFF.

This rearrangement joins TRBV7-2 to TRBJ2-2, with 8 nucleotides matching TRBD2. J gave up 3 bases and V 4 bases, and 13 bases lay outside the gene matches. Germline V gives CDR1 SGHTA, CDR2 FQGNSA. The CDR3 contains 18 residues. CDR3 in amino acids: CASSSLFAGTRHTGELFF. The CDR3 DNA sequence: TGTGCCAGCAGCTCTTTGTTCGCGGGGACTAGACACACCGGGGAGCTGTTTTTT.

The chain carries TRBV6-1 and TRBJ2-7; 8 bases line up with TRBD1. The CDR3 is 13 amino acids. Trimming took 0 bases from V and 7 from J; bases not matched to a gene: 2. Germline CDR1 reads MNHNS; CDR2 reads SASEGT. CDR3 residues: CASSEAGDREQYF. DNA of the CDR3: TGTGCCAGCAGTGAAGCGGGGGACAGGGAGCAGTACTTC.

This sequence joins TRBV28 and TRBJ2-7; 12 bases align to TRBD2. The CDR3 covers 19 residues. V dropped 3 bases and J dropped 3; count of bases not matched to a gene: 15. Germline CDR1 is MDHEN and CDR2 is SYDVKM. For the CDR3, the DNA is TGTGCCAGCAGTTTCGACAGCCTATGGACTAGCGGGAACGTCTACGAGCAGTACTTC. Translation gives CASSFDSLWTSGNVYEQYF.

The genes are TRBV10-1 and TRBJ2-2, with a tentative D call TRBD1 (5 bases). Trimming cost V 5 bases and J 7 bases, with 11 bases left between them. CDR1 and CDR2 (germline): WNHNN, SYGVQD (reference sequence). The CDR3 is 13 residues long. This CDR3 is CASSPQGYGELFF. In nucleotides, the CDR3 is TGCGCCAGCAGTCCGCAGGGATACGGGGAGCTGTTTTTT.

The chain joins TRBV13 to TRBJ1-1; D not certain. CDR1 PRHDT and CDR2 FYEKMQ come from the germline V gene (reference sequence). Trimming stripped 4 bases from V and 1 base from J, with 7 bases between. The CDR3 length is 13 residues. CDR3 amino acids: CASSSTENTEAFF. CDR3 DNA: TGTGCCAGCAGCTCGACTGAGAACACTGAAGCTTTCTTT.

This clone appeared a single time. The chain has TRBV5-1 and TRBJ2-7, with TRBD1 as a possible D gene (6 bases). V dropped 2 bases and J dropped 4 bases, with 10 bases sitting between them. CDR1 is SGHRS and CDR2 is YFSETQ in the germline V gene. The CDR3 extends over 13 amino acids. CDR3 region: CASSFQGLYEQYF. The CDR3 nucleotides are TGCGCCAGCAGCTTCCAGGGGCTTTACGAGCAGTACTTC. Combining the CDR3 with reference TRBV5-1 and TRBJ2-7 gives the whole variable domain KAGVTQTPRYLIKTRGQQVTLSCSPISGHRSVSWYQQTPGQGLQFLFEYFSETQRNKGNFPGRFSGRQFSNSRSEMNVSTLELGDSALYLCASSFQGLYEQYFGPGTRLTVT.

This clone was found a few times. The chain uses TRBV28 and TRBJ1-3; no firm D call. V shed 7 bases and J shed 7 bases, with 17 bases lying between them. CDR1 and CDR2 (germline): MDHEN, SYDVKM. The CDR3 runs to 14 residues. The CDR3 DNA sequence: TGTGCCAGCACTTTTGCGTTACTCCGGAACACCATATATTTT. This translates into CASTFALLRNTIYF.

This clone has a single count. The chain employs TRBV19 and TRBJ1-1; 11 nucleotides match TRBD1. V was clipped by 3 bases and J by 6 bases; unmatched bases: 12. Germline CDR1 is LNHDA and CDR2 is SQIVND (reference sequence). The CDR3 is 17 residues long. CDR3 residues: CASSMRTGGRSRSEAFF. CDR3 bases: TGTGCCAGTAGTATGAGGACAGGGGGCCGTTCTCGTTCTGAAGCTTTCTTT.

This chain joins TRBV11-1 and TRBJ1-1; maybe TRBD1 (5 bases). The CDR3 runs to 12 residues. The V gene lost 5 bases and the J gene lost 5 bases, with 9 bases spanning the gap. In germline, CDR1 is SGHAT, CDR2 FQDESV (reference sequence). In nucleotides, the CDR3 is TGTGCCAGCAGCCGTGGGGGGACTGAAGCTTTCTTT. This translates into CASSRGGTEAFF.

This clone appeared a few times. Other DNA variants within this sample encode the same CDR3. V gene TRBV27 combines with J gene TRBJ2-7; TRBD2 aligns across 8 bases. In germline, CDR1 is MNHEY, CDR2 SMNVEV (reference sequence). CDR3 length: 13 amino acids. V lost 2 bases to trimming and J lost 3 bases; unmatched junction nucleotides: 0. The CDR3, as DNA: TGTGCCAGCAGTTTAACTAGCGGCTACGAGCAGTACTTC. Amino acids: CASSLTSGYEQYF.

V usage is TRBV10-2 and J usage is TRBJ1-6; 10 bases fit TRBD1. Germline V lookup: CDR1 WSHSY, CDR2 SAAADI. The V and J ends lost 10 bases and 6 bases, in that order; junction bases with no gene match: 6. This CDR3 has 14 residues. CDR3: CATVGTGVNSPLHF. CDR3 in DNA: TGCGCCACCGTCGGGACAGGGGTTAATTCACCCCTCCACTTT.